The sequence of this T cell receptor (beta chain) was determined in a study of cytomegalovirus exposure and HLA in healthy donors. Turning to the study itself: Researchers previously reported finding about 110 million unique TCR beta sequences from 170 million or so T cells.

The PCR contained 60 Vbeta and 13 Jbeta primers. Repertoires were generated with immunoSEQ multiplex PCR, while TCRdb's copy carries only in-frame clones and drops some. The sample contains 76,000 or so clones, around 72% of which appear only once. This clonotype originated in a woman aged 40 to 50 in good health and CMV-seropositive. Sequenced: PBMCs.

CDR3: CASSQGPGYETQYF. In nucleotides, the CDR3 is TGCGCCAGCAGCCAAGGGCCAGGTTACGAGACCCAGTACTTC. This chain connects TRBV4-1 to TRBJ2-5; D uncertain. Germline CDR1 and CDR2: MGHRA and YSYEKL. The V and J ends lost 1 base and 5 bases respectively, with 11 bases between them. The CDR3 loop spans 14 amino acids.